One sample yielded the 17 T cell receptor beta chains listed below, sequenced in a study of blood T cell repertoires in COVID-19. Generated by immunoSEQ multiplex PCR, the TCRdb table keeps only in-frame clones and is missing some. In the table there are about 200,000 clones, just over 85% of which are singletons. The specimen sequenced was peripheral blood. The receptors shown here come from a man aged 50 to 59 with acute or convalescent COVID-19.

The chain links TRBV5-4 to TRBJ1-3; D ambiguous. The CDR3 totals 15 residues. Germline loops: CDR1 SGHNT, CDR2 YYREEE (reference sequence). V gave up 1 base and J gave up 0 bases, with 8 bases separating them. CDR3 sequence: CASSLTASSGNTIYF. The CDR3 region has the DNA TGTGCCAGCAGCTTGACAGCCTCCTCTGGAAACACCATATATTTT.

J is TRBJ2-5 and V is TRBV27, with 8 bases lining up with TRBD1. The J segment lost 3 bases and the V segment lost 5 bases, leaving 11 bases of the junction unmatched. Germline values: CDR1 MNHEY, CDR2 SMNVEV (reference sequence). The CDR3 has 16 amino acids. CDR3 sequence: CASSNPGQVGEETQYF. DNA of the CDR3: TGTGCCAGCAGTAACCCGGGACAGGTGGGGGAAGAGACCCAGTACTTC.

The chain uses TRBV5-4 and TRBJ2-7, with 8 bases aligning to TRBD2. The junction had 7 bases not matched to a gene; V was cut back by 0 bases and J by 5 bases. CDR3 length: 15 residues. The V gene's germline CDR1 is SGHNT and CDR2 YYREEE (reference sequence). The CDR3 sequence: CASSLGGLVTHEQYF. The CDR3 DNA reads TGTGCCAGCAGCTTGGGGGGACTAGTCACCCACGAGCAGTACTTC.

This rearrangement joins TRBV7-2 to TRBJ2-1; D is possibly TRBD2 (5 bases). The CDR3 is made up of 15 amino acids. The V end lost 1 base, the J end lost 2 bases, and 9 bases lay between the germline ends. The germline gives CDR1 SGHTA, CDR2 FQGNSA. For the CDR3, the DNA is TGTGCCAGCAGCTTAGATGCCGGGGCCTACAATGAGCAGTTCTTC. This sequence encodes CASSLDAGAYNEQFF.

The chain uses TRBV19 and TRBJ2-3; no clear D gene. Germline CDR1 LNHDA, CDR2 SQIVND (reference sequence). The CDR3 extends over 15 amino acids. Trimming pared 2 bases from V and 2 bases from J, leaving 11 bases between. Here the CDR3 DNA reads TGTGCCAGTAGTATACGGCAGTTAGCCACAGATACGCAGTATTTT. Translating it yields CASSIRQLATDTQYF.

This clone came up once. The rearrangement uses TRBV3-1 (or the pseudogene TRBV3-2) and TRBJ1-1; 7 bases line up with TRBD1. V dropped 4 bases and J dropped 1; count of bases not matched to a gene: 3. CDR3 length: 14 amino acids. Germline lookup yields CDR1 LGHDT and CDR2 YNNKEL (reference sequence). CDR3 protein: CASSRDRENTEAFF. Written as DNA, the CDR3 is TGTGCCAGCAGCCGGGACAGAGAGAACACTGAAGCTTTCTTT.

This chain joins TRBV5-1 and TRBJ2-7; TRBD2 aligns across 9 bases. CDR1 is SGHRS and CDR2 is YFSETQ in the germline V gene. CDR3 length: 18 residues. Trimming at V came to 0 bases and at J to 5 bases, leaving 15 bases not matched to a gene. The chain's CDR3 is CASSLVGSGGGAFNEQYF. The CDR3 coding sequence is TGCGCCAGCAGCTTGGTGGGCTCAGGCGGGGGGGCCTTCAACGAGCAGTACTTC.

V gene TRBV20-1 combines with J gene TRBJ1-1; D remains ambiguous. This CDR3 is built from 11 residues. V lost 6 bases to trimming and J lost 8 bases, with 13 bases between them. Germline values: CDR1 DFQATT, CDR2 SNEGSKA (reference sequence). The CDR3 sequence: CSANLEGEAFF. As DNA, the CDR3 is TGCAGTGCAAATCTGGAGGGCGAAGCTTTCTTT.

The chain is built from TRBV6-5 and TRBJ1-5; weak D call: TRBD1 (6 bases). Germline CDR1 reads MNHEY; CDR2 reads SVGAGI. This CDR3 region has 14 residues. Trimming took 5 bases from V and 6 from J, leaving 14 bases between them. The CDR3: CASSISGASQPQHF. The DNA for the CDR3 is TGTGCCAGCAGTATTTCAGGGGCTAGTCAGCCCCAGCATTTT.

This clone appeared once. The chain carries TRBV2 and TRBJ1-5; 7 nucleotides line up with TRBD1. CDR3 length: 15 amino acids. Losses at the gene ends were 6 bases for V and 4 bases for J; bases not matched to a gene: 9. Germline CDR1 SNHLY, CDR2 FYNNEI. The CDR3 region is CASRRGQGVNQPQHF. CDR3 in DNA: TGTGCCAGCAGAAGAGGGCAGGGGGTAAATCAGCCCCAGCATTTT.

J is TRBJ2-3 and V is TRBV5-6; 9 nucleotides agree with TRBD1. Germline V gene sequence: CDR1 SGHDT, CDR2 YYEEEE. The CDR3 is 16 residues long. Unmatched junction bases numbered 8, after V lost 4 bases and J lost 2 bases. The CDR3 DNA is TGTGCCAGCAGCCCACAGGGGGCGATTAACACAGATACGCAGTATTTT. As protein: CASSPQGAINTDTQYF.

CDR3: CASSEALAGGYNEQFF. For the CDR3, the DNA is TGTGCCAGCAGTGAAGCACTAGCGGGGGGCTACAATGAGCAGTTCTTC. The chain carries TRBV6-1 and TRBJ2-1; 12 bases align to TRBD2. The CDR3 runs to 16 residues. Germline V gene data show CDR1 as MNHNS and CDR2 as SASEGT. Trimming removed 0 bases from V and 3 bases from J; junction bases left unmatched: 0.

V is TRBV5-6 and J is TRBJ1-6; D might be TRBD1 (5 bases). V was trimmed by 0 bases and J by 6 bases, leaving 13 bases between them. Germline V lookup: CDR1 SGHDT, CDR2 YYEEEE. This CDR3 is 16 amino acids long. CDR3 sequence reads: CASSLAGGSGNSPLHF. The CDR3, as DNA: TGTGCCAGCAGCTTGGCTGGGGGGTCGGGTAATTCACCCCTCCACTTT.

About this clone: The same CDR3 is also encoded by other DNA sequences in this sample. The chain joins TRBV18 to TRBJ1-5, with D unresolved. The CDR3 length is 13 residues. Germline V gives CDR1 KGHSH, CDR2 LQKENI. Trimming pared 3 bases from V and 4 bases from J, leaving 7 bases between. CDR3 sequence: CASSPGENQPQHF. The CDR3 DNA reads as TGTGCCAGCTCACCGGGAGAAAATCAGCCCCAGCATTTT.

This clone was observed a handful of times. The chain couples TRBV25-1 to TRBJ1-2; 9 nucleotides match TRBD1. V lost 2 bases, J lost 0 bases, and 7 bases stayed unmatched. CDR1 and CDR2 from the germline V gene are MGHDK and SYGVNS. This CDR3 has 17 residues. The CDR3 coding sequence is TGTGCCAGCAGTGAAGAGGGACAGGGACATGCTAACTATGGCTACACCTTC. Translated, it gives CASSEEGQGHANYGYTF.

The chain joins TRBV15 to TRBJ1-3; possibly TRBD1 for D (6 bases). Trimming pared 3 bases from V and 7 bases from J, leaving 16 bases between. The CDR3 has 15 amino acids. In germline, CDR1 is LNHNV, CDR2 YYDKDF (reference sequence). The CDR3 coding sequence is TGTGCCACCAGCAGTGAACAGGGTGCTCACAACACCATATATTTT. As protein: CATSSEQGAHNTIYF.

The J gene is TRBJ1-2, the V gene TRBV3-1 (or the pseudogene TRBV3-2); perhaps TRBD1 as D (6 bases). V gave up 3 bases and J gave up 6 bases, with 17 bases separating them. This CDR3 is built from 15 residues. Germline CDR1 is LGHDT and CDR2 is YNNKEL (reference sequence). The CDR3 coding sequence is TGTGCCAGCAGCCACTTCGGACAGACCAACGATGGCTACACCTTC. It specifies CASSHFGQTNDGYTF.